This TCR beta chain was retrieved from a study of regulatory T cells in long-lasting Graves disease. Per the germline V gene, CDR1 is SGHKS and CDR2 is YYEKEE (reference sequence). The CDR3 loop spans 14 amino acids. Trimming pared 0 bases from V and 4 bases from J, leaving 11 bases between. TCR beta libraries were built with iRepertoire HTBI primers and Arm-PCR of CDR3 regions. TCRdb re-derived calls from the multiplex PCR reads in MiXCR, one entry per CDR3 protein. The profile shows about 520,000 distinct CDR3 sequences, approximately 12% of them singletons. Time point: newly diagnosed GD, antithyroid drugs for less than 3 months. TCR sequences were obtained from RNA taken from PBMCs. This clonotype came up many times. This sample also belongs to another study, concerning T cells in Graves' hyperthyroidism and ophthalmopathy. That study reports: Exclusion of a patient resulted from uncontrolled infection, other autoimmune disease, pregnancy or lactation.

The chain uses TRBV5-5 and TRBJ2-7; D gene unclear. The TCR comes from a woman aged 30 to 39 with Graves disease. The sample consisted of peripheral blood mononuclear cells (PBMCs), taken at new diagnosis, from a patient treated with antithyroid drugs. The CDR3 nucleotides are TGTGCCAGCAGCTTGGAGGACCTATCGTACGAGCAGTACTTC. Translation gives CASSLEDLSYEQYF.